These T cell receptor beta chains were read from a single sample in a study of T cells in narcolepsy. Measured with immunoSEQ multiplex PCR; TCRdb has only the in-frame clones, and not every one. The sample holds about 27,000 clones; about 89% are singletons and the top ten take 0.95% to 1.2%. Sequencing used CD45RA- memory CD4+ T cells from PBMCs. The origin of the receptors is a human donor with narcolepsy. The CDR3 runs from the conserved cysteine through the conserved F or W. The D gene is left open where the match is weak. The size of a clone is reported for some rows only, either as once, few or many, or as a class for expanded clones.

d_call clone_size j_call v_call cdr3_nt cdr3_aa
- - TRBJ1-1 TRBV2 TGTGCCAGCAGTGATCGAGGCGGTAGTTACACTGAAGCTTTCTTT CASSDRGGSYTEAFF
TRBD1 - TRBJ2-5 TRBV4-1 TGCGCCAGCAGCCTACGACAGGGGGATGGGACCCAGTACTTC CASSLRQGDGTQYF
TRBD1 - TRBJ2-5 TRBV10-3 TGTGCCATCAGTGAGCCCTGGGACGGGACAGGGTTGGGGGAGACCCAGTACTTC CAISEPWDGTGLGETQYF
- - TRBJ1-3 TRBV4-1 TGCGCCAGCAGCCAAGGGGGCAGGGGCTCTGGAAACACCATATATTTT CASSQGGRGSGNTIYF
TRBD1 few TRBJ2-5 TRBV5-1 TGCGCCAGCAGCTTGGGGGGGACAGGGGTCCAAGAGACCCAGTACTTC CASSLGGTGVQETQYF
TRBD2 once TRBJ2-3 TRBV2 TGTGCCAGCAGCCCTAAGGGGACTAGCGGCACAGATACGCAGTATTTT CASSPKGTSGTDTQYF
- - TRBJ1-2 TRBV28 TGTGCCAGCAGTTTATCCCCTGGAGGCTACACCTTC CASSLSPGGYTF
- few TRBJ1-4 TRBV5-1 TGCGCCAGCAGACTCGGCGGTTGGGAGAATGAAAAACTGTTTTTT CASRLGGWENEKLFF
- - TRBJ1-6 TRBV11-2 TGTGCCAGCAGCTTTCAGGGGTCCTATAATTCACCCCTCCACTTT CASSFQGSYNSPLHF
TRBD2 - TRBJ2-5 TRBV6-6 TGTGCCAGCACTACTAGCGCGGAGACCCAGTACTTC CASTTSAETQYF
- - TRBJ1-4 TRBV10-3 TGTGCCATCAGACCGGACGGGGGGAAGAATGAAAAACTGTTTTTT CAIRPDGGKNEKLFF
- - TRBJ2-1 TRBV28 TGTGCCAGCTGGGGGAATGAGCAGTTCTTC CASWGNEQFF
- - TRBJ2-3 TRBV7-5 TGTGTCGGACAGGAGCGGGGCACAGATACGCAGTATTTT CVGQERGTDTQYF
TRBD1 - TRBJ1-3 TRBV9 TGTGCCAGCAGCGCAGGGGGACCTGGAAACACCATATATTTT CASSAGGPGNTIYF
TRBD1 - TRBJ2-7 TRBV5-6 TGTGCCAGCAGCGACGGGACAGGGGGTGTCGAGCAGTACTTC CASSDGTGGVEQYF
- - TRBJ1-2 TRBV5-5 TGTGCCAGCAGCTTCCCCCCTGCCGATGGCTACACCTTC CASSFPPADGYTF
TRBD1 - TRBJ2-2 TRBV7-2 TGTGCCAGCAGCACCCGACAGGGTGGTACCGGGGAGCTGTTTTTT CASSTRQGGTGELFF
- - TRBJ1-6 TRBV19 TGTGCCAGTGGAGAGCAGGGCAATAATTCACCCCTCCACTTT CASGEQGNNSPLHF
- - TRBJ1-1 TRBV7-2 TGTGCCAGCAGCCCAGGGATGTTAACTGAAGCTTTCTTT CASSPGMLTEAFF
TRBD2 - TRBJ2-1 TRBV10-3 TGTGCCATCAGTGACAGGCGGGGGGGCCTCTCCTACAATGAGCAGTTCTTC CAISDRRGGLSYNEQFF
- - TRBJ2-7 TRBV5-1 TGCGCCAGCAGCTCCGGGTCTTCTTCCTACGAGCAGTACTTC CASSSGSSSYEQYF
- - TRBJ2-5 TRBV10-1 TGCGCCAGGGGACCAGTTGAGCCTCAAGAGACCCAGTACTTC CARGPVEPQETQYF
TRBD1 - TRBJ2-7 TRBV14 TGTGCCAGCAGCCATAGACCGGGACAGTCTAGAGGCTACGAGCAGTACTTC CASSHRPGQSRGYEQYF
- - TRBJ1-2 TRBV4-2 TGTGCCAGCAGCCTCCGGGACAAAGGGGATACTGATGGCTACACCTTC CASSLRDKGDTDGYTF
TRBD1 - TRBJ2-4 TRBV6-6 TGTGCCAGCAGTAGCGACAGGGACAACATTCAGTACTTC CASSSDRDNIQYF
- - TRBJ1-6 TRBV5-1 TGCGCCAGCGCCCCCGGGATCCTGACCCCCAATTCACCCCTCCACTTT CASAPGILTPNSPLHF
- - TRBJ2-3 TRBV11-3 TGTGCCAGCAGCTTATCCGGGGGCACAGATACGCAGTATTTT CASSLSGGTDTQYF
- - TRBJ1-1 TRBV5-4 TGTGCCAGCCAAGAAAAAAAGGCTGAGAACACTGAAGCTTTCTTT CASQEKKAENTEAFF
- - TRBJ1-2 TRBV6-1 TGTGCCAGCAAACGGCCGGGACGAAGGGACTATGGCTACACCTTC CASKRPGRRDYGYTF
TRBD2 - TRBJ2-7 TRBV27 TGTGCCAGCAGTTTAAGCGGGGGGTTAGGGGAGCAGTACTTC CASSLSGGLGEQYF
- - TRBJ2-1 TRBV28 TGTGCCAGCACCGGAACAGACAATGAGCAGTTCTTC CASTGTDNEQFF
- - TRBJ2-7 TRBV12-5 TGTGCTAGTGGTTCAACAGGACAGTTCCACTCCTACGAGCAGTACTTC CASGSTGQFHSYEQYF
TRBD1 - TRBJ2-3 TRBV6-6 TGTGCCAGCAGTTACGGACAGGGAAGCACAGATACGCAGTATTTT CASSYGQGSTDTQYF
TRBD1 - TRBJ2-5 TRBV5-1 TGCGCCAGCAGCTTGAGGAGGACAGGGGGCCAAGAGACCCAGTACTTC CASSLRRTGGQETQYF
- - TRBJ2-5 TRBV2 TGTGCCAGCAGCTACCAAGAGACCCAGTACTTC CASSYQETQYF
- - TRBJ1-1 TRBV28 TGTGCCAGCACAGGTTCGCCAGCAGCTATGAACACTGAAGCTTTCTTT CASTGSPAAMNTEAFF
- - TRBJ1-1 TRBV19 TGTGCCAGTAAGATGGGAGGTGAGGGCACTGAAGCTTTCTTT CASKMGGEGTEAFF
- - TRBJ1-3 TRBV5-1 TGCGCCAGCAGCCTGGACACCTCTGGAAACACCATATATTTT CASSLDTSGNTIYF
- few TRBJ1-2 TRBV19 TGTGCCAGTACCCCCAAGACCTATGGCTACACCTTC CASTPKTYGYTF
- - TRBJ1-5 TRBV19 TGTGCCAGTAGTATCCCCCCCGGCAGGGCTGGCAATCAGCCCCAGCATTTT CASSIPPGRAGNQPQHF
TRBD1 - TRBJ2-4 TRBV10-3 TGTGCCATCAGTGAGGACAGGGTAGGGGACATTCAGTACTTC CAISEDRVGDIQYF
- few TRBJ2-6 TRBV10-3 TGTGCCATCACCGAAGGGGACACGGGACTGACTTTC CAITEGDTGLTF